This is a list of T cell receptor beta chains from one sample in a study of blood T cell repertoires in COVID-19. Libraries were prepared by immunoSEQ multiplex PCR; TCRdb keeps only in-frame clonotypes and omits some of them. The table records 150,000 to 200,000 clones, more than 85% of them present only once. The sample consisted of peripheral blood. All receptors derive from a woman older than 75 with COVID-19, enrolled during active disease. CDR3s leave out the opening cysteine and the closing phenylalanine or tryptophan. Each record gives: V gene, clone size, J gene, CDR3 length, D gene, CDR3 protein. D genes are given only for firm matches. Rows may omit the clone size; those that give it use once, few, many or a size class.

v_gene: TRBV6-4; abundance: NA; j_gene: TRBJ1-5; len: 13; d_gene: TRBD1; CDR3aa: ASSAYPGGSQPQH
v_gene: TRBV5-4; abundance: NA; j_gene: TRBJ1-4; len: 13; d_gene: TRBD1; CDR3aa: ASSGETGAGSKLF
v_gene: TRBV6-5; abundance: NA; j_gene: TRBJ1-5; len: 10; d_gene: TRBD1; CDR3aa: AAQGVDQPQH
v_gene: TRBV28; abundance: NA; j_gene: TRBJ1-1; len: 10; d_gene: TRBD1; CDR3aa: ASCRGLTEAF
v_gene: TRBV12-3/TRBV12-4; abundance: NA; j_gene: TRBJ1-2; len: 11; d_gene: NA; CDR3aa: ASSSGRHDGYT
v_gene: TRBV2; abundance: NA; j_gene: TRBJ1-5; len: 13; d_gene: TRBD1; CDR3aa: ASSRDSYSNQPQH
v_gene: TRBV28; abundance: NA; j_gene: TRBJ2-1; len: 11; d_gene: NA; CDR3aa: ASSFGTFNEQF
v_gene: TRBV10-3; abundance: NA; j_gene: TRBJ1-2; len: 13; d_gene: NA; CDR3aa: AISETPGTNYGYT
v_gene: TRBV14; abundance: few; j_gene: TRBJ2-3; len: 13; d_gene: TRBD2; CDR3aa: ASSWTSGRTDTQY
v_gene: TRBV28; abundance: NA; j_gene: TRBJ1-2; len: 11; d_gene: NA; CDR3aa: ASRPDRLYGYT
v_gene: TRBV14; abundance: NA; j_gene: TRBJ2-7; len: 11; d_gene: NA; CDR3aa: ASSQGGWSGQY
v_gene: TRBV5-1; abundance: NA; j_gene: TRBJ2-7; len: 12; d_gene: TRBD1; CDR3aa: ASSPGQGAYEQY
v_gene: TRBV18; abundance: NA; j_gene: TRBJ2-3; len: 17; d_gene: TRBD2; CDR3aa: ASSPPRLAGARSTDTQY
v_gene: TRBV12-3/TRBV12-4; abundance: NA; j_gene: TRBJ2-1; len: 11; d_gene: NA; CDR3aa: ASSVFSESEQF
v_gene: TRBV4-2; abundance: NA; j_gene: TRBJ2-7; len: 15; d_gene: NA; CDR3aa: ASSQEVRDSKFYEQY
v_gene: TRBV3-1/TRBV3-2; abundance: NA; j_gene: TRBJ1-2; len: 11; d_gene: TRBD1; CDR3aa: ASSQGQGHGYT
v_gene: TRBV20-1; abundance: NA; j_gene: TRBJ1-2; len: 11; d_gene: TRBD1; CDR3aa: SASTGDRYGYT
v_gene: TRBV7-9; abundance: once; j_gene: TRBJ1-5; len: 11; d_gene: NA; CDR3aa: ASSPLGGQPQH
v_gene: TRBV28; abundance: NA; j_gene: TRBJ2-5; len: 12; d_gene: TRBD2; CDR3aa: ASSLVGGEETQY
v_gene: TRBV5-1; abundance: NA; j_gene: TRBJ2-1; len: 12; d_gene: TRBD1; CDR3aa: ASSLEQGYNEQF
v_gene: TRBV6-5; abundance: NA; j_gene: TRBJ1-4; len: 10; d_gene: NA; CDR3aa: ASSSPGEKLF
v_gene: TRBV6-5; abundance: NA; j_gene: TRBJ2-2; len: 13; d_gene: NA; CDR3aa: ASSYDYRAAGELF
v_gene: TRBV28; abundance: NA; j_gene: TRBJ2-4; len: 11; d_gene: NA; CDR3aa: ASCPGHLNIQY
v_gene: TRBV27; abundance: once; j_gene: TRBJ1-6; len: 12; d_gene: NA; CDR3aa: ASSLTGQGSPLH
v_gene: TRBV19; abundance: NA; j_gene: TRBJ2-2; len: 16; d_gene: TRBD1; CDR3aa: ASSIGIRGQGYTGELF
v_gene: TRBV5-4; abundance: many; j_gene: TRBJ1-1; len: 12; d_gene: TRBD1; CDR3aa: ASRKTGEGTEAF
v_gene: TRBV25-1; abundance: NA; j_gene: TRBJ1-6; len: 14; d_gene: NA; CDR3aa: ASSTGGGSYNSPLH
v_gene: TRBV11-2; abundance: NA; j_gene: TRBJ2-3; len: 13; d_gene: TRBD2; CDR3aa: ASSQTSGSLATQY
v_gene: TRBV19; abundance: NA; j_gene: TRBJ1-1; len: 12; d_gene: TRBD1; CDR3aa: ASRPIDRDTEAF
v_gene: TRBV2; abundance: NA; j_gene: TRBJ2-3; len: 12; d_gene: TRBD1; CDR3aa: ASRRDREADTQY
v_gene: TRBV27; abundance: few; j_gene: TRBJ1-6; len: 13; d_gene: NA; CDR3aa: ASSHAGANNSPLH
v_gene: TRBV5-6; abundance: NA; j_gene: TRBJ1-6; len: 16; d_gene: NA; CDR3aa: ASSPRPYRDTENSPLH
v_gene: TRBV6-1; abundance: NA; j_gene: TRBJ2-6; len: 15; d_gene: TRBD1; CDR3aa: ASRENRGLSGANVLT
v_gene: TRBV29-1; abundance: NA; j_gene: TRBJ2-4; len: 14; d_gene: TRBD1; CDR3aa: SAIHPGTGLQNIQY
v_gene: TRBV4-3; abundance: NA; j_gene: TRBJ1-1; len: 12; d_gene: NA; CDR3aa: ASSQEKGVTEAF
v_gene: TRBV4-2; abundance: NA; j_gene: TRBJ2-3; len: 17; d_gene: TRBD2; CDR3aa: ASSQRQGSTSGRGDTQY
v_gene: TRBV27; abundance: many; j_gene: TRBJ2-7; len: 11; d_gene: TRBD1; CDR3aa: ASSSDRVGEQY
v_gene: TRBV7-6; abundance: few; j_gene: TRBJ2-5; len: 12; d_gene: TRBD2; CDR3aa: ASTPSGPQETQY
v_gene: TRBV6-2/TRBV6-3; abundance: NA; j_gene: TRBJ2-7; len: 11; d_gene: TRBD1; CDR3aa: ASSRGQVYEQY
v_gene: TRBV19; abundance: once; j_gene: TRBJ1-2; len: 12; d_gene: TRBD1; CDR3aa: ASSIQTGSYGYT